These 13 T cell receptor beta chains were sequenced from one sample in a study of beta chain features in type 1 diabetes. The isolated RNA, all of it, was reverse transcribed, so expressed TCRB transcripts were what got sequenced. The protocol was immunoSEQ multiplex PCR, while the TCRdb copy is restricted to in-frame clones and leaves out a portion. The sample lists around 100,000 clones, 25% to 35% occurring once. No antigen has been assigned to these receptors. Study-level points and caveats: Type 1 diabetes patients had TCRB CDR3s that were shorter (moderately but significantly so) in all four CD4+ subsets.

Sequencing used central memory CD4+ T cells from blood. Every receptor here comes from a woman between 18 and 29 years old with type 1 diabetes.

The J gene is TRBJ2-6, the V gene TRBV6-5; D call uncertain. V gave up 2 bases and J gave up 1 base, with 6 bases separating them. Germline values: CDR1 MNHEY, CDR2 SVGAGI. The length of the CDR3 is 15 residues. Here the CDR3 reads CASSYQRSGANVLTF. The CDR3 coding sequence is TGTGCCAGCAGTTACCAGCGATCTGGGGCCAACGTCCTGACTTTC.

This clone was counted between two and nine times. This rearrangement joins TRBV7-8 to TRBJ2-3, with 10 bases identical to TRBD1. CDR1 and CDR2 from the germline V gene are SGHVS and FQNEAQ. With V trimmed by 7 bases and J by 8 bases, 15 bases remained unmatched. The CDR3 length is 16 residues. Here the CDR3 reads CASTKTGTGVSSTQYF. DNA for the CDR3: TGTGCCAGCACCAAAACCGGGACAGGGGTTTCCTCTACGCAGTATTTT.

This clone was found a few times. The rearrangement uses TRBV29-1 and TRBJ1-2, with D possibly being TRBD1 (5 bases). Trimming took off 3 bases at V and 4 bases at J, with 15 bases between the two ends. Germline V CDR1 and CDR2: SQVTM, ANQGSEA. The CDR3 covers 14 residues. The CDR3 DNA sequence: TGCAGCGTTGATAAACAGGCCTGGGGCTATGGCTACACCTTC. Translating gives CSVDKQAWGYGYTF.

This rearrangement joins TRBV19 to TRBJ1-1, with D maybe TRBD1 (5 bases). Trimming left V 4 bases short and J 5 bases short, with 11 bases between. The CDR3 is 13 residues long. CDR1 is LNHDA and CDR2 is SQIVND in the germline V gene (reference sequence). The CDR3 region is CASSTSGWTEAFF. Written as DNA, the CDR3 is TGTGCCAGTAGTACCTCAGGGTGGACTGAAGCTTTCTTT.

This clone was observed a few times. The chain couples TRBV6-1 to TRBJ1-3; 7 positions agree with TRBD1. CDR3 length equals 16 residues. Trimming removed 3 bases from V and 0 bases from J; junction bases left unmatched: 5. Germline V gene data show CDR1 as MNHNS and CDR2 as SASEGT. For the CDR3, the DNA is TGTGCCAGCAGTGACTACCACAGGGGCTCTGGAAACACCATATATTTT. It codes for CASSDYHRGSGNTIYF.

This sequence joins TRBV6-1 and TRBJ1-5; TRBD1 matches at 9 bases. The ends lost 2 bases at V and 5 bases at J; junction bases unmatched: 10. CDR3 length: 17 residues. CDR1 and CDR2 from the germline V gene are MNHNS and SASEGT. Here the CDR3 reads CASSEFRGGQGYQPQHF. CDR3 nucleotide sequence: TGTGCCAGCAGTGAATTTCGGGGGGGACAGGGATATCAGCCCCAGCATTTT.

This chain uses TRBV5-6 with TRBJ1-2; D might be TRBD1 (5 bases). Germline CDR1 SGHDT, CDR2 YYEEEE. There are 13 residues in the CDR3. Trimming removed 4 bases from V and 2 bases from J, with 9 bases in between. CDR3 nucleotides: TGTGCCAGCAGCACGACAGACAACTATGGCTACACCTTC. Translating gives CASSTTDNYGYTF.

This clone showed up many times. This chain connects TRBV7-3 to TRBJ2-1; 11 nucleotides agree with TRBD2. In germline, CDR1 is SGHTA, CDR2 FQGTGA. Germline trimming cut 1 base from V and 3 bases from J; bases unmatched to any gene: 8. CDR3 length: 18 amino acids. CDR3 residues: CASSLIGTSGRRYNEQFF. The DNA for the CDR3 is TGTGCCAGCAGCTTAATTGGGACTAGCGGACGTCGCTACAATGAGCAGTTCTTC.

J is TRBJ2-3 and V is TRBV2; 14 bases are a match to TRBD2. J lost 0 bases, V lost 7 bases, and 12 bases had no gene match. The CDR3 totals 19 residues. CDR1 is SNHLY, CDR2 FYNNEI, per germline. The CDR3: CASTAGTSGSKWSTDTQYF. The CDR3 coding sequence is TGTGCCAGCACCGCCGGGACTAGCGGGAGTAAGTGGAGCACAGATACGCAGTATTTT. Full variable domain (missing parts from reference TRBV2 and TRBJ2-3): EPEVTQTPSHQVTQMGQEVILRCVPISNHLYFYWYRQILGQKVEFLVSFYNNEISEKSEIFDDQFSVERPDGSNFTLKIRSTKLEDSAMYFCASTAGTSGSKWSTDTQYFGPGTRLTVL.

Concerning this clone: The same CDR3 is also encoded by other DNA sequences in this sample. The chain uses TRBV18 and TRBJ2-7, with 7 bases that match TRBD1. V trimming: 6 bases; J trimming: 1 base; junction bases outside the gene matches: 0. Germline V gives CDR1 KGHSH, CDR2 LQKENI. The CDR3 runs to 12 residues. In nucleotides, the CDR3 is TGTGCCAGCTCGGGACAGTCCTACGAGCAGTACTTC. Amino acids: CASSGQSYEQYF.

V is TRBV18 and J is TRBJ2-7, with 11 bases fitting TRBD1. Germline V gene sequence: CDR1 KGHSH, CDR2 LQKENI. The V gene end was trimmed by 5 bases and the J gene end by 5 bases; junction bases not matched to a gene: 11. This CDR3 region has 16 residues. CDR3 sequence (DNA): TGTGCCAGCTCATCCCTGGACAGGGGGCTTCACCACGAGCAGTACTTC. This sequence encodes CASSSLDRGLHHEQYF.

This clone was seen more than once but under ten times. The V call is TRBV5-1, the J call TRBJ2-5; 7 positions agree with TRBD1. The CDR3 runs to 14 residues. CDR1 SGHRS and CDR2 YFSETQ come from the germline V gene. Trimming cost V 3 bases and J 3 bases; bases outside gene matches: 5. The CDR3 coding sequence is TGCGCCAGCAGCTCCGGGACAGCCAAAGAGACCCAGTACTTC. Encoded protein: CASSSGTAKETQYF. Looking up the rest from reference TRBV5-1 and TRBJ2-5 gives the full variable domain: KAGVTQTPRYLIKTRGQQVTLSCSPISGHRSVSWYQQTPGQGLQFLFEYFSETQRNKGNFPGRFSGRQFSNSRSEMNVSTLELGDSALYLCASSSGTAKETQYFGPGTRLLVL.

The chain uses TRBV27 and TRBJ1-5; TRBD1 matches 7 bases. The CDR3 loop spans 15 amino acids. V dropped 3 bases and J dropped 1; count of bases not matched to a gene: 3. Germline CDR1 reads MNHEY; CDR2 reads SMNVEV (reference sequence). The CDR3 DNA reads TGTGCCAGCAGTTTTCAGGGGGGCAGCAATCAGCCCCAGCATTTT. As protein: CASSFQGGSNQPQHF.